This passage covers 2 T cell receptor beta chains from one sample sequenced in a study of T cells in localized non-small cell lung cancer. The data were produced by immunoSEQ multiplex PCR, yet TCRdb's version contains in-frame clones alone and is incomplete. The data hold about 21,000 clones, with over 75% observed a single time. The material sequenced was peripheral blood mononuclear cells, taken before any cancer treatment. The receptor set was obtained from a male donor older than 55 with stage II lung adenocarcinoma.

The chain employs TRBV10-3 and TRBJ1-3; 8 bases are a match to TRBD1. With V trimmed by 2 bases and J by 0 bases, 6 bases remained unmatched. Germline CDR1 and CDR2: ENHRY and SYGVKD. The CDR3 sequence is 17 residues long. In nucleotides, the CDR3 is TGTGCCATCAGTGAGCGATCCGGGACAGGCTCTGGAAACACCATATATTTT. Encoded protein: CAISERSGTGSGNTIYF.

The chain couples TRBV5-1 to TRBJ2-7; D unresolved. V lost 6 bases to trimming and J lost 8 bases, with 24 bases between them. Germline V CDR1 and CDR2: SGHRS, YFSETQ. The CDR3 sequence is 15 residues long. The CDR3 DNA reads TGCGCCAGCACCTTCTTAGAGCCTAGGGCCAGCAAGCAGTACTTC. Its protein product is CASTFLEPRASKQYF.